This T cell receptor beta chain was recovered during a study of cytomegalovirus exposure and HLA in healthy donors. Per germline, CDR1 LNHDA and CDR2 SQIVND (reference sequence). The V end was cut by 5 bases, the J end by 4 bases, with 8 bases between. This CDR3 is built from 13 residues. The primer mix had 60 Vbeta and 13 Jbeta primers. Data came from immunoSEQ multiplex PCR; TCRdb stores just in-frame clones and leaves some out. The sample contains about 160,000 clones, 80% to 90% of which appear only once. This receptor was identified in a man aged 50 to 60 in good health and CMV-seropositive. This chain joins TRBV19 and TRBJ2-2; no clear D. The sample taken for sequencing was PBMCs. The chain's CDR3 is CASSGQITGELFF. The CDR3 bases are TGTGCCAGTAGTGGCCAGATCACCGGGGAGCTGTTTTTT.